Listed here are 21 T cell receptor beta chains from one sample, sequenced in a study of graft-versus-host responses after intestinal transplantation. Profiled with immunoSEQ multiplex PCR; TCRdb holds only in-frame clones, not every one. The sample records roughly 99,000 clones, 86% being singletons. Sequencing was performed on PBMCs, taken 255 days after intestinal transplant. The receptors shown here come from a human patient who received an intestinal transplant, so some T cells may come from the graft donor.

The CDR3 region is CASSYSRGGTDTQYF. The CDR3 nucleotides are TGTGCCAGCAGTTACTCGAGAGGGGGGACAGATACGCAGTATTTT. The J gene is TRBJ2-3, the V gene TRBV6-5, with D possibly called TRBD1 or TRBD2 (6 bases each). The CDR3 totals 15 residues. V was cut by 0 bases and J by 3 bases, with 10 bases left in between. In germline, CDR1 is MNHEY, CDR2 SVGAGI.

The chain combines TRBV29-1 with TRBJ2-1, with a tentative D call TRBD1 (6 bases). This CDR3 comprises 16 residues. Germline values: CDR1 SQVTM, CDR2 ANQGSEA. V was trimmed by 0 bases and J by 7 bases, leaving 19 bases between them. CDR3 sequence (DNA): TGCAGCGTTGAAGACCTCGAAAGAGGGGGTAGGAATGAGCAGTTCTTC. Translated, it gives CSVEDLERGGRNEQFF.

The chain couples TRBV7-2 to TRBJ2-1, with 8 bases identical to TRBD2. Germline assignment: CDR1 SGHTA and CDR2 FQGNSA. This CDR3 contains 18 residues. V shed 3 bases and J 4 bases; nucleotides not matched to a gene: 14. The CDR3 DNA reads TGTGCCAGCAGCTTGGTGACTAGGGCGGGGGGAGTATACAATGAGCAGTTCTTC. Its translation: CASSLVTRAGGVYNEQFF.

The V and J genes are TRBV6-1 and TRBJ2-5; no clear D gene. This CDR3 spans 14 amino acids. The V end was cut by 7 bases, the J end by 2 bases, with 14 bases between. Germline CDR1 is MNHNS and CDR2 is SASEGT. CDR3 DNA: TGTGCCAGCACCAAAAGTGGCTCTCAAGAGACCCAGTACTTC. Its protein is CASTKSGSQETQYF.

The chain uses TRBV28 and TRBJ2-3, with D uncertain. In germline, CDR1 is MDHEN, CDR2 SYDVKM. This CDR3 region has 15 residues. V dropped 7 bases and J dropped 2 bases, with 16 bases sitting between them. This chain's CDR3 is CASTPSPDNTDTQYF. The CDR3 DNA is TGTGCCAGCACCCCCTCCCCGGATAACACAGATACGCAGTATTTT.

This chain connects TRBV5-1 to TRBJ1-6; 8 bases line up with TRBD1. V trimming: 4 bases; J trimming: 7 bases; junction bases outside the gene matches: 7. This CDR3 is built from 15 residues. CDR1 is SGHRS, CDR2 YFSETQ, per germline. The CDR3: CASSLIGDRNSPLHF. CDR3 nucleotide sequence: TGCGCCAGCAGCCTCATTGGGGACAGGAATTCACCCCTCCACTTT.

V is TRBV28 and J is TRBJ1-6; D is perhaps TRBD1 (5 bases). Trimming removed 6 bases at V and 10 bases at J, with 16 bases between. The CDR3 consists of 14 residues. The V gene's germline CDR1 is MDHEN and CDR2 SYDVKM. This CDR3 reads CASSPGGEISPLHF. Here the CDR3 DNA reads TGTGCCAGCAGCCCCGGGGGGGAGATATCACCCCTCCACTTT.

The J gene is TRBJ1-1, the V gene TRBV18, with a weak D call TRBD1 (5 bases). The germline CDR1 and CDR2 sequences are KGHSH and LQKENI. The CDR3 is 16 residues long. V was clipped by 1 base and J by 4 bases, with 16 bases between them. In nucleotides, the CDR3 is TGTGCCAGCTCACCACTGGGGCTGGGAGGTTTCACTGAAGCTTTCTTT. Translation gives CASSPLGLGGFTEAFF.

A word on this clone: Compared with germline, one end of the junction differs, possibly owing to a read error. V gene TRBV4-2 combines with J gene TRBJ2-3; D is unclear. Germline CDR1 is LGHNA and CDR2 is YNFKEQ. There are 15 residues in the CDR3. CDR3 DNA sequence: TGTGCCAACAGCCAACCATCTACTTTACCAGATACGCAGTATTTT. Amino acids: CANSQPSTLPDTQYF.

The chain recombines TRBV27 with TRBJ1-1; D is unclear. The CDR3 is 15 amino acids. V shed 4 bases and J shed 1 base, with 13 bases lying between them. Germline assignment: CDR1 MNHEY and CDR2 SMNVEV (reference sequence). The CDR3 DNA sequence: TGTGCCAGCAGTTCTCAAGCGACGCGGAACACTGAAGCTTTCTTT. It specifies CASSSQATRNTEAFF.

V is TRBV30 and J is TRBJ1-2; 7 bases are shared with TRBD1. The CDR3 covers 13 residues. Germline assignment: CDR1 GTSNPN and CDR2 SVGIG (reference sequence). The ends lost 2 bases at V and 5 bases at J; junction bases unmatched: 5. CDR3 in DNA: TGTGCCTGGAGTCCCAGCAGGGGGTATGGCTACACCTTC. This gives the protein CAWSPSRGYGYTF.

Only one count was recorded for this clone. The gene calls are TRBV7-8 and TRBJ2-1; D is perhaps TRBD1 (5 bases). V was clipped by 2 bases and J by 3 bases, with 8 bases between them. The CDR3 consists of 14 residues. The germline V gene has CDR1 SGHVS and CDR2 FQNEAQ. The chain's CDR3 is CASSLPGFYNEQFF. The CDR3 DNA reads TGTGCCAGCAGCTTACCAGGGTTCTACAATGAGCAGTTCTTC.

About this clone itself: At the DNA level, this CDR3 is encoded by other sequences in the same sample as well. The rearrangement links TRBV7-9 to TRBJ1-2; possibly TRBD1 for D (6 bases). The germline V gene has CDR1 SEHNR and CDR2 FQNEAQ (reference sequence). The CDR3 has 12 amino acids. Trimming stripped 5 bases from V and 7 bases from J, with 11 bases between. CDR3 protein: CASSLGGAGYTF. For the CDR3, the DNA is TGTGCCAGCAGCCTCGGGGGGGCTGGCTACACCTTC. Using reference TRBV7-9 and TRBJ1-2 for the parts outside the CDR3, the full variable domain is DTGVSQNPRHKITKRGQNVTFRCDPISEHNRLYWYRQTLGQGPEFLTYFQNEAQLEKSRLLSDRFSAERPKGSFSTLEIQRTEQGDSAMYLCASSLGGAGYTFGSGTRLTVV.

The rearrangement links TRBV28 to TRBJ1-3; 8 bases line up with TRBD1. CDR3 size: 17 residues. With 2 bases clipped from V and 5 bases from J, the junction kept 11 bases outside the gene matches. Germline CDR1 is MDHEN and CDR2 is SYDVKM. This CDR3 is CASSLGVRQGIRNTIYF. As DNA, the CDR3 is TGTGCCAGCAGTTTAGGGGTTCGACAGGGGATCCGAAACACCATATATTTT.

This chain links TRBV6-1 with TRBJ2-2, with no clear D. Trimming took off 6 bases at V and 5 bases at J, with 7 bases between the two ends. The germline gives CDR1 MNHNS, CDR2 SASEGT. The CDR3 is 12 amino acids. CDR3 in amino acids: CASRPITGELFF. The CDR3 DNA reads TGTGCCAGCAGACCTATAACCGGGGAGCTGTTTTTT.

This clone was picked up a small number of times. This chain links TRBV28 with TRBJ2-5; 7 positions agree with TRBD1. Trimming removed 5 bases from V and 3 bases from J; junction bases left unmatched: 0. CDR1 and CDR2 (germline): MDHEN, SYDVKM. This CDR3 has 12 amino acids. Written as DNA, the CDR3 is TGTGCCAGCAGTGACAGGGAAGAGACCCAGTACTTC. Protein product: CASSDREETQYF.

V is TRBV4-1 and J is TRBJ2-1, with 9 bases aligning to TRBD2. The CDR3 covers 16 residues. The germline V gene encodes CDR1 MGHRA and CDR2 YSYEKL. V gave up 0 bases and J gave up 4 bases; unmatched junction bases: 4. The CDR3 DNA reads TGCGCCAGCAGCCAAGATACCCTAGCGGGGTACAATGAGCAGTTCTTC. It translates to CASSQDTLAGYNEQFF.

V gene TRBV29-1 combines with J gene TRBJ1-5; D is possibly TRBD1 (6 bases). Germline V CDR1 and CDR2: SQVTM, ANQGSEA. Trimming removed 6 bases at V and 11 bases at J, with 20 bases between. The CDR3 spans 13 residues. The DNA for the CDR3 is TGCAGCGTAAAACAGGGCCTCCAATCAGCCCAGCATTTT. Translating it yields CSVKQGLQSAQHF. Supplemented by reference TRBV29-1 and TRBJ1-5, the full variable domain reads SAVISQKPSRDICQRGTSLTIQCQVDSQVTMMFWYRQQPGQSLTLIATANQGSEATYESGFVIDKFPISRPNLTFSTLTVSNMSPEDSSIYLCSVKQGLQSAQHFGDGTRLSIL.

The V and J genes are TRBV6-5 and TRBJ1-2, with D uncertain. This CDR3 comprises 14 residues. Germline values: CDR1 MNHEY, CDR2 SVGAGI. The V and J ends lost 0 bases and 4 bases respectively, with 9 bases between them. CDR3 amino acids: CASSYSKSFYGYTF. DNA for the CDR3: TGTGCCAGCAGTTACTCGAAGAGTTTCTATGGCTACACCTTC.

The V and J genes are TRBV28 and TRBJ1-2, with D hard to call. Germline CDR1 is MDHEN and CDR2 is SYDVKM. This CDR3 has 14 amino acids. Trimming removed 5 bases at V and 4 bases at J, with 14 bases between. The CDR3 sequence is CASSGIAMGYGYTF. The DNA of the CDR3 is TGTGCCAGCAGTGGGATAGCGATGGGCTATGGCTACACCTTC.

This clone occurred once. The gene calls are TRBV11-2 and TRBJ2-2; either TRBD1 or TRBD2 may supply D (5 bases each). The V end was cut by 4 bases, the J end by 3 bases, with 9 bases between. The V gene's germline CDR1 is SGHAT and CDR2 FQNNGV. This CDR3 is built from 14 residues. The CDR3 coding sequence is TGTGCCAGCAGCTGGGACGGGGACACCGGGGAGCTGTTTTTT. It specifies CASSWDGDTGELFF.